The 21 T cell receptor beta chains below come from one sample, sequenced in a study of shared clonotypes between healthy human individuals. Sequenced by immunoSEQ multiplex PCR; TCRdb stores in-frame clones only, minus some. The sample lists approximately 2.4 million clones, approximately 95% occurring once. Sequencing was done on a sample of naive CD4+ T cells sorted from blood. Sample subset: CD45RA+ positively selected. The receptor source for this set is a man between 18 and 35 years old in good health.

The genes are TRBV7-2 and TRBJ2-5, with 10 bases fitting TRBD2. Per the germline V gene, CDR1 is SGHTA and CDR2 is FQGNSA. CDR3 size: 17 residues. After removal of 5 bases from V and 7 bases from J, the junction contained 16 bases not matched to a gene. The CDR3 DNA reads as TGTGCCAGCAGCCAAGGACTAGCGGTACAGATCCGTGGGACCCAGTACTTC. Its translation: CASSQGLAVQIRGTQYF.

Here the CDR3 DNA reads TGCGCCAGCAGCATGGGACTAGCGGGTAGTGGAGATACGCAGTATTTT. Translation gives CASSMGLAGSGDTQYF. The J gene is TRBJ2-3, the V gene TRBV5-1; 12 bases agree with TRBD2. The CDR3 is made up of 16 amino acids. The V gene end was trimmed by 4 bases and the J gene end by 5 bases; junction bases not matched to a gene: 8. CDR1 is SGHRS and CDR2 is YFSETQ in the germline V gene.

The rearrangement joins TRBV7-9 to TRBJ1-1; possibly TRBD1 for D (6 bases). The CDR3 totals 13 residues. Trimming removed 10 bases from V and 1 base from J, with 13 bases in between. Germline V gene sequence: CDR1 SEHNR, CDR2 FQNEAQ (reference sequence). The CDR3 nucleotides are TGTGCCACCTTCGGGGGCCCGAACACTGAAGCTTTCTTT. Amino acid sequence: CATFGGPNTEAFF.

This clone was found once. The V and J genes are TRBV19 and TRBJ1-3; TRBD1 matches 7 bases. V lost 7 bases to trimming and J lost 3 bases; unmatched junction nucleotides: 6. The CDR3 length is 14 residues. Germline V gene sequence: CDR1 LNHDA, CDR2 SQIVND (reference sequence). The CDR3 sequence is CASNEQGIGNTIYF. DNA of the CDR3: TGTGCCAGTAACGAACAGGGGATTGGAAACACCATATATTTT.

V gene TRBV5-4 combines with J gene TRBJ2-5; 7 bases line up with TRBD1. Germline V CDR1 and CDR2: SGHNT, YYREEE (reference sequence). Germline trimming cut 0 bases from V and 4 bases from J; bases unmatched to any gene: 12. This CDR3 comprises 17 residues. CDR3 region: CASSLATARGLAETQYF. In DNA, the CDR3 is TGTGCCAGCAGCTTGGCGACCGCCAGGGGGTTGGCAGAGACCCAGTACTTC.

The CDR3: CASSLGGRSGNTIYF. CDR3 bases: TGTGCCAGCAGCTTGGGAGGACGATCCGGAAACACCATATATTTT. This sequence joins TRBV5-4 and TRBJ1-3; D is ambiguous. Per germline, CDR1 SGHNT and CDR2 YYREEE (reference sequence). The V end lost 0 bases, the J end lost 4 bases, and 11 bases lay between the germline ends. The CDR3 sequence is 15 residues long.

V usage is TRBV4-3 and J usage is TRBJ2-5; TRBD2 agrees at 12 bases. The CDR3 consists of 17 residues. The V gene end was trimmed by 4 bases and the J gene end by 0 bases; junction bases not matched to a gene: 6. Per the germline V gene, CDR1 is LGHNA and CDR2 is YSLEER. CDR3 DNA: TGCGCCAGCAGCCCAGGACTAGCGGGACTGTACCAAGAGACCCAGTACTTC. Its translation is CASSPGLAGLYQETQYF.

This clone was seen just once. V is TRBV7-2 and J is TRBJ2-1; 8 nucleotides agree with TRBD2. After removal of 0 bases from V and 5 bases from J, the junction contained 6 bases not matched to a gene. CDR3 length: 16 residues. Looked up from germline, CDR1 is SGHTA and CDR2 is FQGNSA. The DNA of the CDR3 is TGTGCCAGCAGCTTAGCCCCCGGGACTAGTCACAATGAGCAGTTCTTC. Its protein product is CASSLAPGTSHNEQFF. Full variable domain (missing parts from reference TRBV7-2 and TRBJ2-1): GAGVSQSPSNKVTEKGKDVELRCDPISGHTALYWYRQSLGQGLEFLIYFQGNSAPDKSGLPSDRFSAERTGGSVSTLTIQRTQQEDSAVYLCASSLAPGTSHNEQFFGPGTRLTVL.

The gene calls are TRBV5-6 and TRBJ1-4; 12 positions agree with TRBD1. In germline, CDR1 is SGHDT, CDR2 YYEEEE. The CDR3 sequence is 16 residues long. Germline trimming cut 0 bases from V and 8 bases from J; bases unmatched to any gene: 5. The chain's CDR3 is CASSLGGDRGHEKLFF. Written as DNA, the CDR3 is TGTGCCAGCAGCTTGGGCGGGGACAGGGGGCACGAAAAACTGTTTTTT. Full variable domain (outside the CDR3, taken from reference TRBV5-6 and TRBJ1-4): DAGVTQSPTHLIKTRGQQVTLRCSPKSGHDTVSWYQQALGQGPQFIFQYYEEEERQRGNFPDRFSGHQFPNYSSELNVNALLLGDSALYLCASSLGGDRGHEKLFFGSGTQLSVL.

This chain joins TRBV5-1 and TRBJ1-4; D possibly corresponds to TRBD1 (5 bases). V shed 4 bases and J shed 5 bases, with 12 bases lying between them. Germline lookup yields CDR1 SGHRS and CDR2 YFSETQ. This CDR3 region has 14 residues. Here the CDR3 DNA reads TGCGCCAGCAGCCCCCCGGGGGGGAATGAAAAACTGTTTTTT. This encodes CASSPPGGNEKLFF.

V gene TRBV7-6 combines with J gene TRBJ1-3, with 9 bases lining up with TRBD1. The ends lost 5 bases at V and 0 bases at J; junction bases unmatched: 5. CDR1 and CDR2 from the germline V gene are SGHVS and FNYEAQ. The CDR3 length is 16 residues. The CDR3, as DNA: TGTGCCAGCAGCCTCGGGACAGGGAACTCTGGAAACACCATATATTTT. Residues: CASSLGTGNSGNTIYF.

This sequence joins TRBV5-1 and TRBJ1-1, with 7 nucleotides matching TRBD1. With 4 bases clipped from V and 6 bases from J, the junction kept 9 bases outside the gene matches. Germline CDR1 reads SGHRS; CDR2 reads YFSETQ. This CDR3 contains 14 residues. This chain's CDR3 is CASSGGQRDPEAFF. CDR3 coding DNA: TGCGCCAGCAGCGGGGGACAGCGAGACCCTGAAGCTTTCTTT. Complete variable domain (other parts from reference TRBV5-1 and TRBJ1-1): KAGVTQTPRYLIKTRGQQVTLSCSPISGHRSVSWYQQTPGQGLQFLFEYFSETQRNKGNFPGRFSGRQFSNSRSEMNVSTLELGDSALYLCASSGGQRDPEAFFGQGTRLTVV.

This chain links TRBV14 with TRBJ2-1; D remains ambiguous. Germline V CDR1 and CDR2: SGHDN, FVKESK. The CDR3 is made up of 14 amino acids. V lost 4 bases, J lost 9 bases, and 16 bases lay in between. CDR3 DNA: TGTGCCAGCAGCCTCTGGGCTGGCTCTGGTGAGCAGTTCTTC. It is translated as CASSLWAGSGEQFF.

Written as DNA, the CDR3 is TGTGCCAGCAGTGCAGCGGGCTCTGGAAACACCATATATTTT. This codes for CASSAAGSGNTIYF. This chain uses TRBV25-1 with TRBJ1-3; unclear D gene. The CDR3 has 14 residues. Germline loops: CDR1 MGHDK, CDR2 SYGVNS. V dropped 4 bases and J dropped 0 bases, with 7 bases sitting between them.

The chain couples TRBV18 to TRBJ1-5; 9 nucleotides align to TRBD1. The germline V gene has CDR1 KGHSH and CDR2 LQKENI. The junction had 3 bases not matched to a gene; V was cut back by 5 bases and J by 1 base. The CDR3 is made up of 15 amino acids. The CDR3 DNA follows: TGTGCCAGCTCAGCCGGGACAGGGAGCAATCAGCCCCAGCATTTT. Encoded protein: CASSAGTGSNQPQHF. The variable domain in full, with the rest retrieved from reference TRBV18 and TRBJ1-5, is NAGVMQNPRHLVRRRGQEARLRCSPMKGHSHVYWYRQLPEEGLKFMVYLQKENIIDESGMPKERFSAEFPKEGPSILRIQQVVRGDSAAYFCASSAGTGSNQPQHFGDGTRLSIL.

The chain is built from TRBV4-1 and TRBJ2-1; 13 nucleotides agree with TRBD2. The V gene end was trimmed by 2 bases and the J gene end by 7 bases; junction bases not matched to a gene: 5. The CDR3 consists of 16 residues. Germline assignment: CDR1 MGHRA and CDR2 YSYEKL. CDR3 in amino acids: CASSQPTSGRLNEQFF. The CDR3 nucleotides read TGCGCCAGCAGCCAACCGACTAGCGGGAGGCTAAATGAGCAGTTCTTC.

This chain links TRBV19 with TRBJ1-3; weak D call: TRBD1 (6 bases). V gave up 6 bases and J gave up 0 bases, with 15 bases separating them. CDR1 is LNHDA, CDR2 SQIVND, per germline (reference sequence). The CDR3 loop spans 16 amino acids. The CDR3 DNA sequence: TGTGCCAGTAGCGAACAAGGGGGGGTCTCTGGAAACACCATATATTTT. The encoded protein is CASSEQGGVSGNTIYF.

As concerns this clone: At one boundary the junction diverges from the germline segment, which might be a read error. The V and J genes are TRBV7-7 and TRBJ1-5; 11 nucleotides line up with TRBD1. The CDR3 runs 17 residues. Germline CDR1 SSHAT, CDR2 FNYEAQ (reference sequence). Here the CDR3 reads CASSPRDRGDSNQPQHF. The CDR3 nucleotides read TGTGCTAGCAGCCCTCGGGACAGGGGGGATAGCAATCAGCCCCAGCATTTT.

Note on this clone: At the DNA level, this CDR3 is encoded by other sequences in the same sample as well. The chain joins TRBV5-1 to TRBJ1-6; TRBD1 matches 9 bases. Germline CDR1 SGHRS, CDR2 YFSETQ. There are 15 residues in the CDR3. The V and J ends lost 4 bases and 4 bases, in that order; junction bases with no gene match: 3. In DNA form, the CDR3 reads TGCGCCAGCAGCACCGGGACAGGGTATAATTCACCCCTCCACTTT. It yields the protein CASSTGTGYNSPLHF. The complete variable domain, with remaining parts taken from reference TRBV5-1 and TRBJ1-6, reads KAGVTQTPRYLIKTRGQQVTLSCSPISGHRSVSWYQQTPGQGLQFLFEYFSETQRNKGNFPGRFSGRQFSNSRSEMNVSTLELGDSALYLCASSTGTGYNSPLHFGNGTRLTVT.

CDR3 bases: TGTGCCAGCCCCGACAGGGTCATGACAGATACGCAGTATTTT. Translation: CASPDRVMTDTQYF. The chain combines TRBV2 with TRBJ2-3; 7 bases fit TRBD1. Trimming cost V 8 bases and J 3 bases; bases outside gene matches: 8. This CDR3 is built from 14 residues. The germline gives CDR1 SNHLY, CDR2 FYNNEI.

This rearrangement joins TRBV6-5 to TRBJ2-3; D uncertain. Looked up from germline, CDR1 is MNHEY and CDR2 is SVGAGI. The CDR3 covers 12 residues. Trimming took 6 bases from V and 7 from J, leaving 11 bases between them. CDR3 sequence: CASSPGLYTQYF. The CDR3 DNA reads as TGTGCCAGCAGCCCCGGCCTGTATACGCAGTATTTT.